These 31 T cell receptor beta chains originate from one sample sequenced in a study of OX40 agonist ivuxolimab in advanced cancers. Profiling relied on immunoSEQ multiplex PCR, and the TCRdb table lists in-frame clones only, not all of them. In the table there are under 80,000 clones, over 90% of which are singletons. Material: CD4+ or CD8+ T cells sorted from blood, obtained in a trial of the OX40 agonist ivuxolimab. The receptors were sampled from an adult with an advanced solid tumor such as melanoma, head and neck, liver or kidney cancer.

The gene calls are TRBV28 and TRBJ1-1; no definite D call. Looked up from germline, CDR1 is MDHEN and CDR2 is SYDVKM. CDR3 length: 14 residues. V lost 3 bases and J 1 base, leaving 9 bases between the germline ends. The CDR3 protein is CASSFGGRNTEAFF. CDR3 bases: TGTGCCAGCAGTTTCGGTGGCAGGAACACTGAAGCTTTCTTT.

The chain recombines TRBV2 with TRBJ1-1, with a tentative D call TRBD1 (5 bases). The V end lost 7 bases, the J end lost 0 bases, and 12 bases lay between the germline ends. The CDR3 has 14 amino acids. Germline lookup yields CDR1 SNHLY and CDR2 FYNNEI. CDR3 sequence (DNA): TGTGCCAGCACTTTCTGGGACCTGAACACTGAAGCTTTCTTT. It encodes CASTFWDLNTEAFF.

The rearrangement uses TRBV2 and TRBJ2-2; D call uncertain. V was shortened by 3 bases and J by 4 bases, with 9 bases between the two germline ends. The CDR3 has 14 amino acids. CDR1 and CDR2 (germline): SNHLY, FYNNEI. The CDR3 DNA sequence: TGTGCCAGCAGTGACCCCAGGACCACCGGGGAGCTGTTTTTT. Encoded protein: CASSDPRTTGELFF.

The chain couples TRBV29-1 to TRBJ2-7, with unresolved D. Germline assignment: CDR1 SQVTM and CDR2 ANQGSEA. This CDR3 is 10 amino acids long. Deletions cut 7 bases from V and 1 base from J, with 5 bases between. The CDR3 reads CSALSYEQYF. The CDR3 DNA sequence: TGCAGCGCGCTATCCTACGAGCAGTACTTC.

This rearrangement joins TRBV25-1 to TRBJ2-7; 8 bases are shared with TRBD2. The V segment lost 3 bases and the J segment 0 bases; nucleotides outside the gene matches: 4. The CDR3 spans 15 residues. CDR1 MGHDK and CDR2 SYGVNS come from the germline V gene. This chain's CDR3 is CASSERGALSYEQYF. The CDR3 DNA sequence: TGTGCCAGCAGTGAGCGGGGGGCCCTCTCCTACGAGCAGTACTTC.

The rearrangement uses TRBV10-3 and TRBJ2-7, with a possible D match to TRBD2 (5 bases). The CDR3 length is 13 residues. Between the trimmed V and J ends, which lost 2 bases and 5 bases, there was a span of 10 bases. CDR1 is ENHRY, CDR2 SYGVKD, per germline. The CDR3 DNA is TGTGCCATCAGTGAGCCCGGGGTCCACGAGCAGTACTTC. It is translated as CAISEPGVHEQYF.

The chain links TRBV5-6 to TRBJ2-2; 9 bases map to TRBD2. This CDR3 has 16 residues. CDR1 is SGHDT and CDR2 is YYEEEE in the germline V gene. V trimming: 1 base; J trimming: 3 bases; junction bases outside the gene matches: 4. CDR3: CASSLMVAGDTGELFF. The CDR3 DNA is TGTGCCAGCAGCTTGATGGTAGCGGGAGACACCGGGGAGCTGTTTTTT.

V usage is TRBV5-4 and J usage is TRBJ1-4; D is perhaps TRBD1 (5 bases). Trimming took 0 bases from V and 7 from J, leaving 10 bases between them. CDR1 SGHNT and CDR2 YYREEE come from the germline V gene (reference sequence). The CDR3 is 14 residues long. The DNA of the CDR3 is TGTGCCAGCAGCTTGGGAGGGCAGGGTGAAAAACTGTTTTTT. This sequence encodes CASSLGGQGEKLFF.

The chain has TRBV6-6 and TRBJ2-3; no firm D call. The V gene lost 2 bases and the J gene lost 0 bases, with 12 bases spanning the gap. The germline CDR1 and CDR2 sequences are MNHNY and SVGAGI (reference sequence). This CDR3 is 16 amino acids long. Here the CDR3 DNA reads TGTGCCAGCAGTTACGAGTCGCGCCCGAGCACAGATACGCAGTATTTT. Translation gives CASSYESRPSTDTQYF.

V and J are TRBV5-4 and TRBJ2-7; 10 nucleotides line up with TRBD2. Germline-derived CDR1 and CDR2 are SGHNT and YYREEE (reference sequence). The CDR3 has 15 amino acids. V dropped 2 bases and J dropped 2; count of bases not matched to a gene: 4. The CDR3 spells CASSFGTSATYEQYF. Written as DNA, the CDR3 is TGTGCCAGCAGCTTCGGGACTAGCGCAACCTACGAGCAGTACTTC.

V and J are TRBV27 and TRBJ1-5, with 12 bases identical to TRBD1. The CDR3 contains 18 residues. CDR1 and CDR2 (germline): MNHEY, SMNVEV (reference sequence). The ends lost 4 bases at V and 2 bases at J; junction bases unmatched: 9. DNA of the CDR3: TGTGCCAGCAGTTCTTACGGGACAGGGGGCATTGGCAATCAGCCCCAGCATTTT. It translates to CASSSYGTGGIGNQPQHF.

This clone was observed a single time. The chain uses TRBV7-8 and TRBJ2-7, with a possible D match to TRBD2 (7 bases). In germline, CDR1 is SGHVS, CDR2 FQNEAQ. The V and J ends lost 5 bases and 2 bases respectively, with 13 bases between them. The CDR3 has 14 amino acids. The chain's CDR3 is CASSPRGRTYEQYF. As DNA, the CDR3 is TGTGCCAGCAGCCCGCGGGGGCGGACCTACGAGCAGTACTTC.

The chain couples TRBV19 to TRBJ1-5; D is possibly TRBD1 (5 bases). This CDR3 comprises 14 residues. Germline V gene lookup returns CDR1 LNHDA and CDR2 SQIVND (reference sequence). Trimming stripped 2 bases from V and 1 base from J, with 6 bases between. CDR3 sequence reads: CASSIWGSNQPQHF. Written as DNA, the CDR3 is TGTGCCAGTAGTATATGGGGGAGCAATCAGCCCCAGCATTTT.

V and J are TRBV4-1 and TRBJ1-1; D unresolved. The CDR3 length is 14 residues. Trimming took off 4 bases at V and 1 base at J, with 10 bases between the two ends. Germline loops: CDR1 MGHRA, CDR2 YSYEKL. The CDR3 here is CASSLMGENTEAFF. The CDR3 region has the DNA TGCGCCAGCAGCCTGATGGGCGAGAACACTGAAGCTTTCTTT.

The V gene is TRBV12-1, the J gene TRBJ2-7. TRBV12-1 is listed as a pseudogene. The CDR3 loop spans 11 amino acids. The CDR3 here is CASSFSYEQYF. The DNA of the CDR3 is TGTGCCAGCAGCTTCTCATACGAGCAGTACTTC.

V gene TRBV19 combines with J gene TRBJ1-4; no firm D call. The V gene lost 7 bases and the J gene lost 5 bases, with 17 bases spanning the gap. The CDR3 has 15 amino acids. Per the germline V gene, CDR1 is LNHDA and CDR2 is SQIVND (reference sequence). CDR3 protein: CASTDGGSQNEKLFF. For the CDR3, the DNA is TGTGCCAGTACTGATGGAGGATCCCAAAATGAAAAACTGTTTTTT.

V gene TRBV5-6 combines with J gene TRBJ1-6, with D hard to call. The ends were cut back, 4 bases at V and 16 bases at J, with 15 bases in the middle. Germline values: CDR1 SGHDT, CDR2 YYEEEE. The CDR3 runs to 12 residues. The CDR3 loop reads CASSAATLSLHF. The CDR3 bases are TGTGCCAGCAGCGCCGCAACACTTAGTCTCCACTTT. Full variable domain (outside the CDR3, taken from reference TRBV5-6 and TRBJ1-6): DAGVTQSPTHLIKTRGQQVTLRCSPKSGHDTVSWYQQALGQGPQFIFQYYEEEERQRGNFPDRFSGHQFPNYSSELNVNALLLGDSALYLCASSAATLSLHFGNGTRLTVT.

The V call is TRBV30, the J call TRBJ1-2; perhaps TRBD1 as D (6 bases). Germline CDR1 reads GTSNPN; CDR2 reads SVGIG (reference sequence). V was shortened by 3 bases and J by 4 bases, with 15 bases between the two germline ends. This CDR3 comprises 14 residues. The CDR3 is CAWSGTTGPYGYTF. The DNA of the CDR3 is TGTGCCTGGAGCGGGACAACAGGGCCCTATGGCTACACCTTC. The whole variable domain, filled in from reference TRBV30 and TRBJ1-2, reads SQTIHQWPATLVQPVGSPLSLECTVEGTSNPNLYWYRQAAGRGLQLLFYSVGIGQISSEVPQNLSASRPQDRQFILSSKKLLLSDSGFYLCAWSGTTGPYGYTFGSGTRLTVV.

V and J are TRBV27 and TRBJ2-1; possible D gene TRBD1, 5 bases. Germline-derived CDR1 and CDR2 are MNHEY and SMNVEV (reference sequence). The CDR3 covers 13 residues. Trimming shortened V by 2 bases and J by 8 bases, and 10 bases separated the two germline ends. CDR3 in amino acids: CASSLNRIHEQFF. The CDR3 DNA sequence: TGTGCCAGCAGTTTAAACAGGATCCATGAGCAGTTCTTC.

CDR3 region: CASSPIAGTSVYNEQFF. CDR3 bases: TGCGCCAGCAGCCCCATAGCCGGGACTAGCGTTTACAATGAGCAGTTCTTC. This chain uses TRBV4-1 with TRBJ2-1; TRBD2 agrees at 10 bases. CDR1 is MGHRA and CDR2 is YSYEKL in the germline V gene. There are 17 residues in the CDR3. Germline trimming cut 4 bases from V and 4 bases from J; bases unmatched to any gene: 10.

This chain connects TRBV4-3 to TRBJ1-3, with D perhaps matching TRBD1 (5 bases). The CDR3 has 19 amino acids. V lost 4 bases, J lost 0 bases, and 22 bases lay in between. Germline V lookup: CDR1 LGHNA, CDR2 YSLEER. In DNA form, the CDR3 reads TGCGCCAGCAGCCCATGGGGGAGTCCAGGCACTTCCTCTGGAAACACCATATATTTT. It yields the protein CASSPWGSPGTSSGNTIYF.

V and J are TRBV27 and TRBJ2-7; D is possibly TRBD1 (5 bases). This CDR3 region has 13 residues. Germline loops: CDR1 MNHEY, CDR2 SMNVEV (reference sequence). V gave up 5 bases and J gave up 9 bases, with 17 bases separating them. CDR3 amino acids: CASSPVPAQGQYF. CDR3 in DNA: TGTGCCAGCAGTCCAGTGCCCGCTCAGGGGCAGTACTTC.

This clone counts as medium-sized. The rearrangement joins TRBV27 to TRBJ2-7; the match to TRBD2 covers 12 bases. In germline, CDR1 is MNHEY, CDR2 SMNVEV (reference sequence). This CDR3 has 15 amino acids. The J segment lost 2 bases and the V segment lost 5 bases, leaving 4 bases of the junction unmatched. The CDR3 DNA is TGTGCCAGCAGTCCACGACTAGCGGGAGCCTACGAGCAGTACTTC. It is translated as CASSPRLAGAYEQYF.

The chain joins TRBV5-1 to TRBJ2-4; 8 nucleotides line up with TRBD1. Germline V gene sequence: CDR1 SGHRS, CDR2 YFSETQ. V lost 3 bases and J lost 0; bases outside the gene matches: 5. The CDR3 extends over 16 amino acids. CDR3: CASSSGQGLAKNIQYF. CDR3 nucleotide sequence: TGCGCCAGCAGCTCAGGACAGGGTTTAGCCAAAAACATTCAGTACTTC.

Points on this clone: At one end the junction does not follow the germline gene, possibly because of a read error. V is TRBV6-5 and J is TRBJ1-1; 8 bases match TRBD1. The germline CDR1 and CDR2 sequences are MNHEY and SVGAGI. The CDR3 is 16 residues long. CDR3 DNA sequence: TGTGCCAGCAGTTACAGGAAAGGACAGGGTGACACTAAAGCTTTCTTT. The encoded protein is CASSYRKGQGDTKAFF.

The chain recombines TRBV29-1 with TRBJ2-1; D is undetermined. V was pared by 1 base and J by 13 bases, with 14 bases between. In germline, CDR1 is SQVTM, CDR2 ANQGSEA. This CDR3 has 12 amino acids. This chain's CDR3 is CSVEVGSPSQFF. The CDR3 nucleotides read TGCAGCGTTGAAGTCGGGTCACCCTCCCAGTTCTTC.

The J gene is TRBJ2-7, the V gene TRBV10-2; tentatively, D is TRBD2 (8 bases). Deletions cut 4 bases from V and 2 bases from J, with 12 bases between. The CDR3 is 14 amino acids. Per the germline V gene, CDR1 is WSHSY and CDR2 is SAAADI. CDR3 sequence: CASSVAGQPYEQYF. CDR3 bases: TGCGCCAGCAGTGTAGCGGGACAGCCCTACGAGCAGTACTTC.

The chain employs TRBV6-5 and TRBJ2-5; D is possibly TRBD2 (6 bases). The J call is in doubt because the DNA end fits TRBJ2-7 better. CDR3 length: 15 residues. The germline CDR1 and CDR2 sequences are MNHEY and SVGAGI. CDR3 amino acids: CASSYGAGTSYEQYF. The CDR3 nucleotides are TGTGCCAGCAGTTACGGAGCGGGTACCTCCTACGAGCAGTACTTC.

This rearrangement joins TRBV12-5 to TRBJ2-3, with 7 bases lining up with TRBD1. The CDR3 spans 14 residues. Germline values: CDR1 LGHNT, CDR2 FRNRAP. Trimming at V came to 5 bases and at J to 2 bases, leaving 4 bases not matched to a gene. CDR3 sequence: CASGRDRHTDTQYF. CDR3 DNA sequence: TGTGCTAGTGGTCGGGACAGACACACAGATACGCAGTATTTT.

The gene calls are TRBV7-6 and TRBJ2-3; 8 positions agree with TRBD1. Germline V gives CDR1 SGHVS, CDR2 FNYEAQ. This CDR3 is 14 amino acids long. V was clipped by 5 bases and J by 6 bases; unmatched bases: 7. The CDR3 loop is CASSAAGGGDTQYF. The CDR3, as DNA: TGTGCCAGCAGCGCGGCAGGGGGCGGCGATACGCAGTATTTT.

In this sample, this clone turned up once. The CDR3, as DNA: TGTGCCATCAGTGACGGCCCAACGGGGCGGCGGAACTATGGCTACACCTTC. Translating gives CAISDGPTGRRNYGYTF. The chain is built from TRBV10-3 and TRBJ1-2, with D tentatively TRBD1 (5 bases). Trimming took 3 bases from V and 2 from J, leaving 19 bases between them. The CDR3 has 17 amino acids. Germline-derived CDR1 and CDR2 are ENHRY and SYGVKD.